This record looks at one T cell receptor beta chain sequence and its context. Its antigen is undetermined. TCRdb ran MiXCR on the 5' RACE reads and lists one entry per CDR3 protein. The profile shows 450,000 or so distinct CDR3 sequences, more than 13% of them singletons. This entry belongs to a study of identical twins. Study outcomes and limitations: Fewer insertions were carried by abundant cord blood beta clonotypes, but none was seen in memory repertoires. Cross-sectional statistical analysis, not tracking of the same donors, underpinned the conclusions.

Healthy Caucasians alone served as donors. This CDR3 region has 12 residues. Deletions cut 6 bases from V and 5 bases from J, with 8 bases between. The germline gives CDR1 MNHEY, CDR2 SVGEGT. These data are also associated with another study on yellow fever vaccine responses in identical twins.

Sequencing was carried out using CD4+ T cells sorted from blood. This receptor was taken from a woman between 18 and 30 years old in good health. The chain couples TRBV6-2 or TRBV6-3 to TRBJ2-1, with no clear D. The CDR3 protein is CASSPGHNEQFF. In DNA, the CDR3 is TGTGCCAGCAGCCCCGGCCACAATGAGCAGTTCTTC.